Listed below are T cell receptor beta chains from one sample, sequenced in a study of T-cell reconstitution after alpha-beta-depleted transplantation in children. MiXCR was run by TCRdb on the PCR reads, yielding one entry per CDR3 protein. The top ten clones hold 2% to 2.5% of a sample with roughly 500,000 distinct CDR3 sequences, about 31% of them seen once. Sample: PBMCs from the stem cell graft donor, taken from the stem cell graft. Source of these receptors: a human donor who donated a stem cell graft to a child with aplastic anemia. CDR3s include the opening cysteine and the closing phenylalanine or tryptophan. The D gene is left open where the match is weak. For some rows the clone size is stated as once, few or many, or as a class when expanded; others skip it.

clone size: NA; D gene: NA; V gene: TRBV28; J gene: TRBJ1-5; CDR3 DNA: TGTGCCAGCAGTTTGCCGACAGGTACCTCCCCCTATAGCAATCAGCCCCAGCATTTT; CDR3 protein: CASSLPTGTSPYSNQPQHF
clone size: few; D gene: NA; V gene: TRBV6-2/TRBV6-3; J gene: TRBJ1-2; CDR3 DNA: TGTGCCAGCAGTTACTCCGAGCTGTCATCCAATGGCTACACCTTC; CDR3 protein: CASSYSELSSNGYTF
clone size: many; D gene: NA; V gene: TRBV6-1; J gene: TRBJ2-1; CDR3 DNA: TGTGCCAGCACCGTCGGTCAGGGTTACAATGAGCAGTTCTTC; CDR3 protein: CASTVGQGYNEQFF
clone size: NA; D gene: NA; V gene: TRBV9; J gene: TRBJ1-1; CDR3 DNA: TGTGCCAGCAGCGTAGCTGTGGGGAACACTGAAGCTTTCTTT; CDR3 protein: CASSVAVGNTEAFF
clone size: NA; D gene: TRBD2; V gene: TRBV6-2/TRBV6-3; J gene: TRBJ2-5; CDR3 DNA: TGTGCCAGCAGCCCGACTAGCGGTCAAGGATCGGAGACCCAGTACTTC; CDR3 protein: CASSPTSGQGSETQYF
clone size: few; D gene: TRBD2; V gene: TRBV30; J gene: TRBJ2-1; CDR3 DNA: TGTGCCTGGAGGACTAGCGGGGTTTACAATGAGCAGTTCTTC; CDR3 protein: CAWRTSGVYNEQFF
clone size: NA; D gene: TRBD1; V gene: TRBV12-3/TRBV12-4; J gene: TRBJ2-7; CDR3 DNA: TGTGCCAGCGGTCGCGGGACAGGGACCTACGAGCAGTACTTC; CDR3 protein: CASGRGTGTYEQYF
clone size: NA; D gene: TRBD1; V gene: TRBV12-3/TRBV12-4; J gene: TRBJ1-2; CDR3 DNA: TGTGCCAGCAGTTTAGCCGAGACAGGGATCGATGGCTACACCTTC; CDR3 protein: CASSLAETGIDGYTF
clone size: NA; D gene: NA; V gene: TRBV7-9; J gene: TRBJ2-3; CDR3 DNA: TGTGCCAGCAGCTCCAGTAGCCAATACACAGATACGCAGTATTTT; CDR3 protein: CASSSSSQYTDTQYF
clone size: few; D gene: NA; V gene: TRBV24-1; J gene: TRBJ2-4; CDR3 DNA: TGTGCCACCAGTGACGGGCAGGGTGCCAAAAACATTCAGTACTTC; CDR3 protein: CATSDGQGAKNIQYF
clone size: NA; D gene: TRBD2; V gene: TRBV12-3/TRBV12-4; J gene: TRBJ2-1; CDR3 DNA: TGTGCCAGCAGTCCTCCCCGAGGACTAGCGGGAGTCCTTTATGAGCAGTTCTTC; CDR3 protein: CASSPPRGLAGVLYEQFF
clone size: few; D gene: TRBD1; V gene: TRBV20-1; J gene: TRBJ1-4; CDR3 DNA: TGCAGTGCTAGGGGGACAGATGGGGAAAAACTGTTTTTT; CDR3 protein: CSARGTDGEKLFF
clone size: NA; D gene: TRBD2; V gene: TRBV27; J gene: TRBJ2-3; CDR3 DNA: TGTGCCAGCAGTTTATTAGGCGGGAGGACCACAGATACGCAGTATTTT; CDR3 protein: CASSLLGGRTTDTQYF
clone size: few; D gene: TRBD1; V gene: TRBV27; J gene: TRBJ2-7; CDR3 DNA: TGTGCCAGCAGGAGGACAGGGGGCAGGTACGAGCAGTACTTC; CDR3 protein: CASRRTGGRYEQYF
clone size: NA; D gene: NA; V gene: TRBV12-3/TRBV12-4; J gene: TRBJ1-6; CDR3 DNA: TGTGCCAGCAGTCGAGGGGAGCATTCACCCCTCCACTTT; CDR3 protein: CASSRGEHSPLHF
clone size: once; D gene: TRBD2; V gene: TRBV11-1; J gene: TRBJ2-2; CDR3 DNA: TGTGCCAGCAGCTCCTACCCTAGCGGGACCGCGAACACCGGGGAGCTGTTTTTT; CDR3 protein: CASSSYPSGTANTGELFF
clone size: few; D gene: NA; V gene: TRBV20-1; J gene: TRBJ1-5; CDR3 DNA: TGCAGTGCTATGGTGGGGTATAGCAATCAGCCCCAGCATTTT; CDR3 protein: CSAMVGYSNQPQHF
clone size: few; D gene: NA; V gene: TRBV18; J gene: TRBJ2-2; CDR3 DNA: TGTGCCAGCTCAGGCAAGAGAACCGGGGAGCTGTTTTTT; CDR3 protein: CASSGKRTGELFF
clone size: NA; D gene: TRBD1; V gene: TRBV2; J gene: TRBJ1-2; CDR3 DNA: TGTGCCAGCAGTGCGACAGGGGCAACAGGCTACACCTTC; CDR3 protein: CASSATGATGYTF
clone size: NA; D gene: TRBD2; V gene: TRBV7-2; J gene: TRBJ2-1; CDR3 DNA: TGTGCCAGCAGCCCATGGACTAGCGGGAGCAAAGAGCAGTTCTTC; CDR3 protein: CASSPWTSGSKEQFF
clone size: NA; D gene: NA; V gene: TRBV30; J gene: TRBJ1-2; CDR3 DNA: TGTGCCTGGACCTCAATGTCGGGAAACGATGGCTACACCTTC; CDR3 protein: CAWTSMSGNDGYTF
clone size: NA; D gene: NA; V gene: TRBV4-1; J gene: TRBJ1-2; CDR3 DNA: TGCGCCAGCAGCCAAGATGAGGTACGGGACGATGGCTACACCTTC; CDR3 protein: CASSQDEVRDDGYTF
clone size: NA; D gene: NA; V gene: TRBV20-1; J gene: TRBJ2-4; CDR3 DNA: TGCAGTGCTAGAACCGGGTTTTCCAAAAACATTCAGTACTTC; CDR3 protein: CSARTGFSKNIQYF
clone size: NA; D gene: TRBD1; V gene: TRBV6-6; J gene: TRBJ2-1; CDR3 DNA: TGTGCCAGCAGTTCATCCCGACAGGGCAATGAGCAGTTCTTC; CDR3 protein: CASSSSRQGNEQFF
clone size: few; D gene: TRBD1; V gene: TRBV7-2; J gene: TRBJ1-2; CDR3 DNA: TGTGCCAGCAGCTTCCCCCCGGGACAGGGCCCATATGGCTACACCTTC; CDR3 protein: CASSFPPGQGPYGYTF
clone size: few; D gene: NA; V gene: TRBV12-3/TRBV12-4; J gene: TRBJ2-3; CDR3 DNA: TGTGCCAGCAGTTTCGGTGGGGGTTTGGATACGCAGTATTTT; CDR3 protein: CASSFGGGLDTQYF
clone size: few; D gene: TRBD1; V gene: TRBV5-1; J gene: TRBJ1-2; CDR3 DNA: TGCGCCAGCAGCGCTGGGACAGGGGCGTCCTATGTCAGAGGCTACACCTTC; CDR3 protein: CASSAGTGASYVRGYTF
clone size: once; D gene: NA; V gene: TRBV6-1; J gene: TRBJ1-6; CDR3 DNA: TGTGCCAGCAGTGGCCTCTGGGGCTCCTATAATTCACCCCTCCACTTT; CDR3 protein: CASSGLWGSYNSPLHF
clone size: once; D gene: NA; V gene: TRBV11-2; J gene: TRBJ2-1; CDR3 DNA: TGTGCCAGCAGCTTAGCTCCCGGACAAGGGGGGTTCTTC; CDR3 protein: CASSLAPGQGGFF
clone size: NA; D gene: NA; V gene: TRBV30; J gene: TRBJ1-3; CDR3 DNA: TGTGCCTGGAGGAAGGGTTCGACTGGAAACACCATATATTTT; CDR3 protein: CAWRKGSTGNTIYF
clone size: NA; D gene: NA; V gene: TRBV12-3/TRBV12-4; J gene: TRBJ1-1; CDR3 DNA: TGTGCCAGCAGTCCGACAGTAGCGTCTGAAGCTTTCTTT; CDR3 protein: CASSPTVASEAFF
clone size: NA; D gene: NA; V gene: TRBV6-2/TRBV6-3; J gene: TRBJ2-3; CDR3 DNA: TGTGCCAGCAGTTACGGGCGGGACACAGATACGCAGTATTTT; CDR3 protein: CASSYGRDTDTQYF
clone size: few; D gene: TRBD1; V gene: TRBV29-1; J gene: TRBJ1-2; CDR3 DNA: TGCAGCGTTACTACAGGGGAAGGCTACACCTTC; CDR3 protein: CSVTTGEGYTF
clone size: NA; D gene: NA; V gene: TRBV7-2; J gene: TRBJ2-3; CDR3 DNA: TGTGCCAGCAGCTCGGGACCCTTTACAGATACGCAGTATTTT; CDR3 protein: CASSSGPFTDTQYF
clone size: NA; D gene: NA; V gene: TRBV5-5; J gene: TRBJ2-3; CDR3 DNA: TGTGCCAGCAGCTTGGCCCCTCAGGGCCTAGCCTCAGATACGCAGTATTTT; CDR3 protein: CASSLAPQGLASDTQYF
clone size: NA; D gene: NA; V gene: TRBV7-6; J gene: TRBJ2-5; CDR3 DNA: TGTGCCAGCTCCCCAAGTCGAGAGACCCAGTACTTC; CDR3 protein: CASSPSRETQYF
clone size: NA; D gene: TRBD1; V gene: TRBV15; J gene: TRBJ2-3; CDR3 DNA: TGTGCCACCAGCAGAGTTACAGGGGCAAGTTTGGATACGCAGTATTTT; CDR3 protein: CATSRVTGASLDTQYF
clone size: NA; D gene: NA; V gene: TRBV5-1; J gene: TRBJ2-2; CDR3 DNA: TGCGCCAGCAGCTTTATGGCTACCACCCCCGGGGAGCTGTTTTTT; CDR3 protein: CASSFMATTPGELFF
clone size: few; D gene: TRBD2; V gene: TRBV9; J gene: TRBJ2-1; CDR3 DNA: TGTGCCAGCAGCGTAAAGCGGGAGGGCTCCAATGAGCAGTTCTTC; CDR3 protein: CASSVKREGSNEQFF